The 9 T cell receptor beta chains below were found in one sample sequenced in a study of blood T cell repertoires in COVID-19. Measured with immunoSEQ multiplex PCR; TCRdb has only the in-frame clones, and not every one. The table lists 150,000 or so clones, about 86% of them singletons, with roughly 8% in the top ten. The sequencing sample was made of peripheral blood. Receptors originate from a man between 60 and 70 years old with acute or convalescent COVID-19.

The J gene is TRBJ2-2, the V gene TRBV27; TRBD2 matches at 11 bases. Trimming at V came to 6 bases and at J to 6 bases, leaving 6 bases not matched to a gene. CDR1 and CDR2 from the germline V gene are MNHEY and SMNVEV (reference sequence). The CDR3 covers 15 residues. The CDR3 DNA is TGTGCCAGCAGGCCCCTAGCGGGAGGTCCCGGGGAGCTGTTTTTT. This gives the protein CASRPLAGGPGELFF.

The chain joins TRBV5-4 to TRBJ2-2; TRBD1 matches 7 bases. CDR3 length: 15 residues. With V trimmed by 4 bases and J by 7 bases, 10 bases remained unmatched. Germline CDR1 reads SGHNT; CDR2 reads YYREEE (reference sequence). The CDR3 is CASSRQTGFGGELFF. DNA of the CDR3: TGTGCCAGCAGCCGCCAGACAGGGTTCGGCGGGGAGCTGTTTTTT.

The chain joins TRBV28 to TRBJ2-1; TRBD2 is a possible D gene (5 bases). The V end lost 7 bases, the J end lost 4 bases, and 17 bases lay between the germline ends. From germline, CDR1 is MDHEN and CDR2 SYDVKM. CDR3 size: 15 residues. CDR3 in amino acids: CASTDHSGNYNEQFF. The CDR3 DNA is TGTGCCAGCACGGATCACTCGGGAAATTACAATGAGCAGTTCTTC.

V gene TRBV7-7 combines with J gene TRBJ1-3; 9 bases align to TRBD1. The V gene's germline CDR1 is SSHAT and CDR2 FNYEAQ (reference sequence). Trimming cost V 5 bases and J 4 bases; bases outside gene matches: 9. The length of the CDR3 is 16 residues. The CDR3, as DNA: TGTGCCAGCAGCCGTAGACAGGGGGTGGGAGGAAACACCATATATTTT. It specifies CASSRRQGVGGNTIYF. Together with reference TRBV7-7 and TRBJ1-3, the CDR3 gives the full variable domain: GAGVSQSPRYKVTKRGQDVTLRCDPISSHATLYWYQQALGQGPEFLTYFNYEAQPDKSGLPSDRFSAERPEGSISTLTIQRTEQRDSAMYRCASSRRQGVGGNTIYFGEGSWLTVV.

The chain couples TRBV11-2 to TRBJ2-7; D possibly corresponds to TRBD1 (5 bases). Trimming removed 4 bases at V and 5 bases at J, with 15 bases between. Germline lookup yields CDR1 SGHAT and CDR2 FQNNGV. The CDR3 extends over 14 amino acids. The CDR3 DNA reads TGTGCCAGCAGCTCGCAGGGTATCGGTCACGAGCAGTACTTC. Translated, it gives CASSSQGIGHEQYF.

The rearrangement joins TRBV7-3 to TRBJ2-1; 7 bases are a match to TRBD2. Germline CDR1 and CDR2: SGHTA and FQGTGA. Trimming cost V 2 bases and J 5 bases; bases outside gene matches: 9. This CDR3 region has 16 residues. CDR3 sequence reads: CASSLGSSGGDNEQFF. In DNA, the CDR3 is TGTGCCAGCAGCTTAGGGTCTAGCGGAGGGGACAATGAGCAGTTCTTC.

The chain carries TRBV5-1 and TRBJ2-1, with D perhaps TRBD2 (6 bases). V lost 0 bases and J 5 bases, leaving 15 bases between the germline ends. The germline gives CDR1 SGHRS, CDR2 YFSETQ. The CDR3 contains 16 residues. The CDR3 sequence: CASSLAVGGSHNEQFF. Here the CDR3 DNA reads TGCGCCAGCAGCTTGGCTGTGGGAGGAAGCCACAATGAGCAGTTCTTC.

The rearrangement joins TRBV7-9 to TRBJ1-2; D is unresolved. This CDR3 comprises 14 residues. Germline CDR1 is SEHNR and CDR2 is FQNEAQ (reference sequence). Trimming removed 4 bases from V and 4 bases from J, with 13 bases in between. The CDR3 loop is CASSSSGSFYGYTF. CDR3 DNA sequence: TGTGCCAGCAGCTCCTCCGGGTCCTTCTATGGCTACACCTTC.

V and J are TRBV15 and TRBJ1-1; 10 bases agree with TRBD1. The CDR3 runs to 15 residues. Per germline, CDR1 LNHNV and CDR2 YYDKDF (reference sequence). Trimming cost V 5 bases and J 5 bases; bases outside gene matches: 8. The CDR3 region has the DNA TGTGCCACCAGCGACCCGGGACAGGGGACGACTGAAGCTTTCTTT. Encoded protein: CATSDPGQGTTEAFF.